Listed here is a single TCR beta chain. CDR1 is KGHSY and CDR2 is FQNENV in the germline V gene. Trimming at V came to 0 bases and at J to 5 bases, leaving 7 bases not matched to a gene. The CDR3 loop spans 16 amino acids. The sample comes from a study of OX40 agonist ivuxolimab in advanced cancers. Overall study: Of mixed ages from about 20 to 80 and averaging roughly 64 years, the group was 65% to 85% male.

Libraries were prepared by immunoSEQ multiplex PCR; TCRdb keeps only in-frame clonotypes and omits some of them. The sample comprises some 75,000 clones, roughly 84% of which are singletons, and 2.1% rests with the top ten. The starting material was CD4+ or CD8+ T cells sorted from blood, obtained in a trial of the OX40 agonist ivuxolimab. The chain has TRBV16 and TRBJ2-1; TRBD2 matches at 7 bases. This TCR was recovered from an adult with an advanced solid tumor such as melanoma, head and neck, liver or kidney cancer. CDR3 nucleotides: TGTGCCAGCAGCCAATCTACGGGGGAGGGTCACAATGAGCAGTTCTTC. This sequence encodes CASSQSTGEGHNEQFF.